This TCR beta chain was profiled in a study of Tregs in tolerant kidney transplant recipients. Across the study: The nonmyeloablative bone marrow transplants came from related graft donors, with transient mixed chimerism. Overall study findings and caveats: Biological reproducibility was not directly addressed, but technical replication error appeared minimal. Few patients were studied, so findings need validation in larger groups.

About this clone: No antigen is known for it. The DNA ends 3 residues before the CDR3 does, and the rest of the CDR3 is filled in from the germline J gene.

J was trimmed by 4 bases and V by 6 bases; bases with no gene match: 10. This CDR3 contains 15 residues. Germline V gene sequence: CDR1 MRHNA, CDR2 SNTAGT. Using immunoSEQ multiplex PCR, the repertoire was profiled, and TCRdb retains in-frame clones only, with some absent. The repertoire table contains under 40,000 clones. Thawed PBMCs were FACS-sorted into unstimulated CD4+CD25+CD127- regulatory T cells, CD4+CD25- non-regulatory cells, CD4 and CD8 cells. The source was CD8+ T cells from blood, collected before the transplant. The chain combines TRBV6-4 with TRBJ2-7, with 9 bases matching TRBD2. The TCR comes from a human donor who received a combined kidney and bone marrow transplant. The CDR3 is CASSRYSGSWYEQYF. The sequenced part of the CDR3 DNA is TGTGCCAGCAGCAGGTATAGCGGGAGTTGGTACGAG.